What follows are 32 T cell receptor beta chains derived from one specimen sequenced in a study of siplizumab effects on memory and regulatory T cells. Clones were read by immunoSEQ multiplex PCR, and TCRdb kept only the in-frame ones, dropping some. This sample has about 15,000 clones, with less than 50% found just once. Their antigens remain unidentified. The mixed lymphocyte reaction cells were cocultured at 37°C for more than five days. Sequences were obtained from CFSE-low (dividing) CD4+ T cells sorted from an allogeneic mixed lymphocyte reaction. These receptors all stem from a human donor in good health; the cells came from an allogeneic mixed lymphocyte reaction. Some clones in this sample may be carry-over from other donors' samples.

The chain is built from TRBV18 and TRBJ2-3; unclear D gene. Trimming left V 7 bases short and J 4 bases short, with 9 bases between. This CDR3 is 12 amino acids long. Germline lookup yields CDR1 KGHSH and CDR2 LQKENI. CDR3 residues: CASLTRPDTQYF. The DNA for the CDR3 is TGTGCCAGCTTAACTCGTCCAGATACGCAGTATTTT.

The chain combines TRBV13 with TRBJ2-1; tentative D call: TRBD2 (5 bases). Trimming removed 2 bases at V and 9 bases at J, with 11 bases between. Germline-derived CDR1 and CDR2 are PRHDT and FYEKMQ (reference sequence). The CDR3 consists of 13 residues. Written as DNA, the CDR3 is TGTGCCAGCAGCTTACGGGATAAGTTTGAGCAGTTCTTC. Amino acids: CASSLRDKFEQFF.

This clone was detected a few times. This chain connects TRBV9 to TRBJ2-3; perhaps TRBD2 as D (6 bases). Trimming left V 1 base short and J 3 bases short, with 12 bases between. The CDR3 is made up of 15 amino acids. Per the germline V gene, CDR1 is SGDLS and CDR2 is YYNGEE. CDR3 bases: TGTGCCAGCAGCGTATACTCGGGAGATACAGATACGCAGTATTTT. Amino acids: CASSVYSGDTDTQYF.

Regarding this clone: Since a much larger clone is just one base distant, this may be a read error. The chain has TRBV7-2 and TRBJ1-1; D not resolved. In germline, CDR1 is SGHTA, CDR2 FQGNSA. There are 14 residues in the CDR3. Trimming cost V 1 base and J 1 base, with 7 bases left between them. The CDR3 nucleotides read TGTGCCAGCAGCTTAGTTGCAGCGAACACTGAAGCTTTCTTT. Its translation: CASSLVAANTEAFF. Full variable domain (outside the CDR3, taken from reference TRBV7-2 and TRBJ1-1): GAGVSQSPSNKVTEKGKDVELRCDPISGHTALYWYRQSLGQGLEFLIYFQGNSAPDKSGLPSDRFSAERTGGSVSTLTIQRTQQEDSAVYLCASSLVAANTEAFFGQGTRLTVV.

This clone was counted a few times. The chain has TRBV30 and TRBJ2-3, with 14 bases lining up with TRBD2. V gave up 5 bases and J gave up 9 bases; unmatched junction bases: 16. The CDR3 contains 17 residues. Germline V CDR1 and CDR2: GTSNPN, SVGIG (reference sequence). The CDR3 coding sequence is TGTGCCTGGCAGCTACGGACTAGCGGGAGGACCCCGGCCACGCAGTATTTT. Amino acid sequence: CAWQLRTSGRTPATQYF.

CDR3 residues: CASSLDTDTQYF. CDR3 DNA sequence: TGTGCCAGCAGCTTGGACACAGATACGCAGTATTTT. The chain is built from TRBV5-4 and TRBJ2-3; D gene uncertain. The CDR3 runs to 12 residues. Germline-derived CDR1 and CDR2 are SGHNT and YYREEE (reference sequence). With 0 bases removed from V and 2 bases from J, the gap between germline ends came to 1 base.

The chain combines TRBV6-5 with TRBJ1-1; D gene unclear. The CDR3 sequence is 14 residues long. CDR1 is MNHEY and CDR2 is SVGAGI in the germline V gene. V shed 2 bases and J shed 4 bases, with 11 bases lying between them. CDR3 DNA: TGTGCCAGCAGTTACGGGGTAAGAGGCACTGAAGCTTTCTTT. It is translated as CASSYGVRGTEAFF.

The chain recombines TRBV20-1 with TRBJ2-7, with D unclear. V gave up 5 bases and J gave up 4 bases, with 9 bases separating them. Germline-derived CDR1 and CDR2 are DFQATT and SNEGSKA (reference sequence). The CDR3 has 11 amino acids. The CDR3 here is CSAPDAYEQYF. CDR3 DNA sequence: TGCAGTGCTCCGGACGCATACGAGCAGTACTTC.

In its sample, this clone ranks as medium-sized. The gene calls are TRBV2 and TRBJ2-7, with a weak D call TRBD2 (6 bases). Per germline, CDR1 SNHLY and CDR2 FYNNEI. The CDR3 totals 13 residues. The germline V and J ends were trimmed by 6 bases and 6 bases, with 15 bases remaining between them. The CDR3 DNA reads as TGTGCCAGCAGCCCAGGGACTCCGGGCGAGCAGTACTTC. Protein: CASSPGTPGEQYF.

The CDR3 DNA reads TGTGCCAGCAGTGACGTCAGCGTACTGGCGTACAATGAGCAGTTCTTC. This translates into CASSDVSVLAYNEQFF. The gene calls are TRBV2 and TRBJ2-1; no clear D. Trimming left V 3 bases short and J 4 bases short, with 16 bases between. Germline V gene sequence: CDR1 SNHLY, CDR2 FYNNEI. The CDR3 runs 16 residues.

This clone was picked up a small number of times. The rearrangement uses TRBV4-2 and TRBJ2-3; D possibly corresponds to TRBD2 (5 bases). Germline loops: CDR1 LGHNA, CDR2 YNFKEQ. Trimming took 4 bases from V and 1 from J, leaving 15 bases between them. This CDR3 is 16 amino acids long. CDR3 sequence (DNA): TGTGCCAGCAGCCCGGGTGAGGGTAGCGGCACAGATACGCAGTATTTT. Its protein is CASSPGEGSGTDTQYF.

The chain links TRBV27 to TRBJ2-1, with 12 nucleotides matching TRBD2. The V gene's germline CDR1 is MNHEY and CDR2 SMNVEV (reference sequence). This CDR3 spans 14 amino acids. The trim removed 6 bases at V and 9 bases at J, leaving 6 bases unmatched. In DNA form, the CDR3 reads TGTGCCAGCAGGCTAGCGGGAGGGCCGGGTGAGCAGTTCTTC. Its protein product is CASRLAGGPGEQFF.

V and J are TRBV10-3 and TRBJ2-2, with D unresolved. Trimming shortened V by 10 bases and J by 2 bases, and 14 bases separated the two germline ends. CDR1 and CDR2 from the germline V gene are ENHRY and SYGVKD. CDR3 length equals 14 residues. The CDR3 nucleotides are TGTGCCACCCAAGGAGCTGTTAACACCGGGGAGCTGTTTTTT. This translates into CATQGAVNTGELFF.

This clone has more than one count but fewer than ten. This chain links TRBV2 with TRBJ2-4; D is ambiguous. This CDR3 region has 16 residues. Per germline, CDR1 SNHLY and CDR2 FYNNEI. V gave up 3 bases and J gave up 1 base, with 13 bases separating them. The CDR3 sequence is CASSDVGIMAKNIQYF. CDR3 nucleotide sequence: TGTGCCAGCAGTGACGTGGGCATCATGGCCAAAAACATTCAGTACTTC.

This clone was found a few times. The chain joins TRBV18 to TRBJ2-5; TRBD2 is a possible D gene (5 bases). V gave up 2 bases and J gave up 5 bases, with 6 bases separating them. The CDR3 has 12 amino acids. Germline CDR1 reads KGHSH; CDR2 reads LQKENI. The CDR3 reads CASSPREETQYF. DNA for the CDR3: TGTGCCAGCTCACCAAGGGAGGAGACCCAGTACTTC. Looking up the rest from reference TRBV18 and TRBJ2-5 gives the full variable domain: NAGVMQNPRHLVRRRGQEARLRCSPMKGHSHVYWYRQLPEEGLKFMVYLQKENIIDESGMPKERFSAEFPKEGPSILRIQQVVRGDSAAYFCASSPREETQYFGPGTRLLVL.

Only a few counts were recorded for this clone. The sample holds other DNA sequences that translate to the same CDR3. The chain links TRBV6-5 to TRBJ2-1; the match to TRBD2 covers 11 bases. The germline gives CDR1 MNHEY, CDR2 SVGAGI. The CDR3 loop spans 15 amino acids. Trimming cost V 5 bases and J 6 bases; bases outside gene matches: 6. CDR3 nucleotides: TGTGCCAGCAGTGCACTAGCGGGAGTAGGCAATGAGCAGTTCTTC. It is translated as CASSALAGVGNEQFF.

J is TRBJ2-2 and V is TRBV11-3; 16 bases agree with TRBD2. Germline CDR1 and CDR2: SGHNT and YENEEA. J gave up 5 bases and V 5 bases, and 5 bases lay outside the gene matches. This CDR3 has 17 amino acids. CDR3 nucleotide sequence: TGTGCCAGCAGCGCCCGGGGACTAGCGGGAGGGACCGGGGAGCTGTTTTTT. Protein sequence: CASSARGLAGGTGELFF.

CDR3 DNA: TGTGCCAGCAGCCCAACCACTCAGATGCTAGCGGGAGCGTCTTACGAGCAGTACTTC. Translating gives CASSPTTQMLAGASYEQYF. The chain links TRBV11-2 to TRBJ2-7, with TRBD2 matching over 10 bases. The CDR3 contains 19 residues. V dropped 5 bases and J dropped 4; count of bases not matched to a gene: 20. CDR1 SGHAT and CDR2 FQNNGV come from the germline V gene. The variable domain in full, with the rest retrieved from reference TRBV11-2 and TRBJ2-7, is EAGVAQSPRYKIIEKRQSVAFWCNPISGHATLYWYQQILGQGPKLLIQFQNNGVVDDSQLPKDRFSAERLKGVDSTLKIQPAKLEDSAVYLCASSPTTQMLAGASYEQYFGPGTRLTVT.

The CDR3 here is CASSFSSEAFF. As DNA, the CDR3 is TGTGCCAGCAGCTTCAGCTCTGAAGCTTTCTTT. V is TRBV4-2 and J is TRBJ1-1, with D unresolved. The CDR3 is made up of 11 amino acids. Germline V lookup: CDR1 LGHNA, CDR2 YNFKEQ. V was clipped by 5 bases and J by 6 bases, with 7 bases between them.

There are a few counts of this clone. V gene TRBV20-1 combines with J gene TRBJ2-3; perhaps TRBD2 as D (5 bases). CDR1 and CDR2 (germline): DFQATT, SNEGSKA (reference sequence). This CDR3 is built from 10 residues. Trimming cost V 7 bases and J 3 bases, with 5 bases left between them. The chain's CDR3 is CSGRTDTQYF. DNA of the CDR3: TGCAGTGGGAGGACAGATACGCAGTATTTT.

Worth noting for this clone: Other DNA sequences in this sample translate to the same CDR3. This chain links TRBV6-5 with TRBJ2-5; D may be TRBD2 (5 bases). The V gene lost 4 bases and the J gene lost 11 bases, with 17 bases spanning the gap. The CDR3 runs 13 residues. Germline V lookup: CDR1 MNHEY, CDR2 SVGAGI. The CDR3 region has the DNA TGTGCCAGCAGTTCAAATAGCGCGCATGGACAGTACTTC. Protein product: CASSSNSAHGQYF.

The CDR3 spells CASTRGQGFGANVLTF. DNA of the CDR3: TGTGCCAGCACCCGCGGACAGGGTTTCGGGGCCAACGTCCTGACTTTC. The chain couples TRBV27 to TRBJ2-6; 8 bases agree with TRBD1. Germline lookup yields CDR1 MNHEY and CDR2 SMNVEV (reference sequence). Germline trimming cut 7 bases from V and 4 bases from J; bases unmatched to any gene: 9. The CDR3 extends over 16 amino acids.

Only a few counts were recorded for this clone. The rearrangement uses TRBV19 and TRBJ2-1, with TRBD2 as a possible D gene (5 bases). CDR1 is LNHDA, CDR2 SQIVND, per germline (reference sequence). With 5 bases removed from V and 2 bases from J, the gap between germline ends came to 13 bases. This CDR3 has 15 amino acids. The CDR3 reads CASSPSPGTYNEQFF. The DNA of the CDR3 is TGTGCCAGTAGTCCCAGCCCCGGGACCTACAATGAGCAGTTCTTC. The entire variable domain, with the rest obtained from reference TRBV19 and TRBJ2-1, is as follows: DGGITQSPKYLFRKEGQNVTLSCEQNLNHDAMYWYRQDPGQGLRLIYYSQIVNDFQKGDIAEGYSVSREKKESFPLTVTSAQKNPTAFYLCASSPSPGTYNEQFFGPGTRLTVL.

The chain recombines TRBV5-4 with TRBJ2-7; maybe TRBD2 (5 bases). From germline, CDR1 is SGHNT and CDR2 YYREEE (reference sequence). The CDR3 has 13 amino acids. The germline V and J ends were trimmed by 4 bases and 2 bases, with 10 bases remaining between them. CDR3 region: CASSPGEPYEQYF. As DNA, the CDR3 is TGTGCCAGCAGCCCCGGGGAGCCCTACGAGCAGTACTTC. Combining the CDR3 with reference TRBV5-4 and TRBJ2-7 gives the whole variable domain ETGVTQSPTHLIKTRGQQVTLRCSSQSGHNTVSWYQQALGQGPQFIFQYYREEENGRGNFPPRFSGLQFPNYSSELNVNALELDDSALYLCASSPGEPYEQYFGPGTRLTVT.

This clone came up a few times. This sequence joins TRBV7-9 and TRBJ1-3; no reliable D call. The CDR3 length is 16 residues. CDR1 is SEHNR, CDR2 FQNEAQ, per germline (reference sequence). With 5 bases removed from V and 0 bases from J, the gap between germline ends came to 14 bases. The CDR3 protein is CASSPSWASSGNTIYF. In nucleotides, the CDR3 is TGTGCCAGCAGCCCAAGTTGGGCCAGCTCTGGAAACACCATATATTTT.

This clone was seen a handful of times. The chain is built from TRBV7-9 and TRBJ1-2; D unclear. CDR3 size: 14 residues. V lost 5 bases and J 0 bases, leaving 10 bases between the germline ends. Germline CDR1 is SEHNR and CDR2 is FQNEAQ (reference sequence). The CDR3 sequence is CASSPSGANYGYTF. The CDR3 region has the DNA TGTGCCAGCAGCCCATCCGGAGCTAACTATGGCTACACCTTC.

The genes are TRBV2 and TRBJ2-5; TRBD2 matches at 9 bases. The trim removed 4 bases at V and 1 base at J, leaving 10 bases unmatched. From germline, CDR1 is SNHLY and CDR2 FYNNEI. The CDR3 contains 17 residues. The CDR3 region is CASSVVEASGIQETQYF. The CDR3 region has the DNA TGTGCCAGCAGTGTTGTTGAGGCTAGCGGGATCCAAGAGACCCAGTACTTC.

The CDR3 coding sequence is TGTGCCAGCAGGGAACAGTATAATTCACCCCTCCACTTT. It yields the protein CASREQYNSPLHF. The chain uses TRBV6-5 and TRBJ1-6, with D unresolved. The CDR3 has 13 amino acids. Germline V gives CDR1 MNHEY, CDR2 SVGAGI. The V end was cut by 6 bases, the J end by 4 bases, with 7 bases between.

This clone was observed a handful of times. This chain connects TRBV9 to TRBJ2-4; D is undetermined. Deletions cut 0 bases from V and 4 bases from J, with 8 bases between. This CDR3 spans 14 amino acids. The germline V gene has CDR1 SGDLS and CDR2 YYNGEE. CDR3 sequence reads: CASSVDSGKNIQYF. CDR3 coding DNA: TGTGCCAGCAGCGTAGATTCAGGAAAAAACATTCAGTACTTC.

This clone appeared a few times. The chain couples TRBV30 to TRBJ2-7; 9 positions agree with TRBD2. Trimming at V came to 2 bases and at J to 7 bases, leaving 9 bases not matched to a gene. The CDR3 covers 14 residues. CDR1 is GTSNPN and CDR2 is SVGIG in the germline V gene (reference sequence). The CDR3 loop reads CAWSTGLAKGEQYF. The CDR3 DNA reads TGTGCCTGGAGTACTGGACTAGCGAAGGGTGAGCAGTACTTC.

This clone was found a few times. The DNA of the CDR3 is TGTGCCAGCAGTACGACAGGGTCTGGGGCCAACGTCCTGACTTTC. Encoded protein: CASSTTGSGANVLTF. The V call is TRBV6-6, the J call TRBJ2-6, with 7 positions matching TRBD1. Germline lookup yields CDR1 MNHNY and CDR2 SVGAGI (reference sequence). This CDR3 has 15 residues. After removal of 5 bases from V and 1 base from J, the junction contained 2 bases not matched to a gene.

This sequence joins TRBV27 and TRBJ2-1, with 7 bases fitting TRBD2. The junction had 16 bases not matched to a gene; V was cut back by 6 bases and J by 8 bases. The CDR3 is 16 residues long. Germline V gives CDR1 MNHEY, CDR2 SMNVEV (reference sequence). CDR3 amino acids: CASSPRLRREIHEQFF. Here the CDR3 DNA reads TGTGCCAGCAGCCCCCGACTGAGGCGGGAGATCCATGAGCAGTTCTTC.